One sample yielded the 28 T cell receptor beta chains listed below, sequenced in a study of blood T cell repertoires in COVID-19. Clones were read by immunoSEQ multiplex PCR, and TCRdb kept only the in-frame ones, dropping some. This sample has 350,000 or so clones, with around nine tenths found just once. Sequenced material: peripheral blood. The source of these receptors is an older woman with COVID-19, enrolled during active disease.

As to this clone: The sample carries other DNA sequences with the same CDR3. The chain employs TRBV19 and TRBJ2-3, with a possible D match to TRBD2 (7 bases). Trimming took 6 bases from V and 3 from J, leaving 13 bases between them. CDR1 and CDR2 from the germline V gene are LNHDA and SQIVND (reference sequence). The CDR3 is 14 residues long. In DNA form, the CDR3 reads TGTGCCAGTAGCCGAGGGGGGGCGACAGATACGCAGTATTTT. Its translation: CASSRGGATDTQYF.

The chain carries TRBV28 and TRBJ1-2; 8 nucleotides align to TRBD1. Germline lookup yields CDR1 MDHEN and CDR2 SYDVKM. The V segment lost 3 bases and the J segment 5 bases; nucleotides outside the gene matches: 8. CDR3 length: 15 amino acids. CDR3 sequence (DNA): TGTGCCAGCAGTTTCAGGACAGGGTCGGCATATGGCTACACCTTC. The encoded protein is CASSFRTGSAYGYTF.

This chain links TRBV19 with TRBJ2-7; 9 positions match TRBD1. The CDR3 contains 15 residues. The germline V gene has CDR1 LNHDA and CDR2 SQIVND (reference sequence). With V trimmed by 3 bases and J by 4 bases, 7 bases remained unmatched. CDR3 DNA: TGTGCCAGTAGTATCCCAAGACAGGGGGGGTACGAGCAGTACTTC. Its translation is CASSIPRQGGYEQYF.

The chain couples TRBV9 to TRBJ1-6, with 7 positions matching TRBD1. Trimming at V came to 0 bases and at J to 8 bases, leaving 11 bases not matched to a gene. The CDR3 covers 17 residues. Per germline, CDR1 SGDLS and CDR2 YYNGEE. The CDR3 loop reads CASSVGRDRWGDSPLHF. The CDR3 DNA sequence: TGTGCCAGCAGCGTAGGTCGGGACAGATGGGGAGATTCACCCCTCCACTTT.

V and J are TRBV6-5 and TRBJ2-2; 13 bases map to TRBD2. The V and J ends lost 6 bases and 6 bases, in that order; junction bases with no gene match: 1. The CDR3 covers 14 residues. Per the germline V gene, CDR1 is MNHEY and CDR2 is SVGAGI. CDR3 coding DNA: TGTGCCAGCAGCGGACTAGCGGGAGCCGGGGAGCTGTTTTTT. As protein: CASSGLAGAGELFF.

This chain links TRBV30 with TRBJ2-1; TRBD1 matches at 11 bases. The CDR3 consists of 12 residues. In germline, CDR1 is GTSNPN, CDR2 SVGIG (reference sequence). Trimming removed 7 bases from V and 7 bases from J; junction bases left unmatched: 3. The CDR3 DNA reads TGTGCCTCGGGACAGGGGGGGAATGAGCAGTTCTTC. Translated: CASGQGGNEQFF.

This clone was recorded once. The chain recombines TRBV20-1 with TRBJ2-3, with 7 positions matching TRBD1. Germline trimming cut 3 bases from V and 7 bases from J; bases unmatched to any gene: 10. This CDR3 is built from 14 residues. Germline V gene data show CDR1 as DFQATT and CDR2 as SNEGSKA (reference sequence). The CDR3 sequence: CSASRGRRVNTQYF. The CDR3 nucleotides are TGCAGTGCTAGTAGGGGGCGACGGGTGAATACGCAGTATTTT.

The chain links TRBV13 to TRBJ1-2, with 9 bases fitting TRBD1. CDR3 length equals 16 residues. Germline-derived CDR1 and CDR2 are PRHDT and FYEKMQ (reference sequence). Germline trimming cut 5 bases from V and 0 bases from J; bases unmatched to any gene: 7. Written as DNA, the CDR3 is TGTGCCAGCAGCCCCGGACAGGGGATAGCTAACTATGGCTACACCTTC. Amino acid sequence: CASSPGQGIANYGYTF.

The chain couples TRBV6-4 to TRBJ2-3; possible D gene TRBD1, 5 bases. This CDR3 is built from 13 residues. V lost 0 bases to trimming and J lost 5 bases, with 6 bases between them. Germline assignment: CDR1 MRHNA and CDR2 SNTAGT. The CDR3 loop reads CASSDSDRDTQYF. CDR3 sequence (DNA): TGTGCCAGCAGTGACTCAGACAGAGATACGCAGTATTTT.

The chain has TRBV19 and TRBJ1-2, with 7 bases that match TRBD1. The CDR3 has 13 residues. From germline, CDR1 is LNHDA and CDR2 SQIVND (reference sequence). V shed 1 base and J 8 bases; nucleotides not matched to a gene: 4. DNA of the CDR3: TGTGCCAGTAGTATAGTGACAGGGAGGGGCTACACCTTC. It is translated as CASSIVTGRGYTF.

The genes are TRBV2 and TRBJ1-5; tentatively, D is TRBD1 (5 bases). CDR1 is SNHLY, CDR2 FYNNEI, per germline. The CDR3 runs 14 residues. The V gene lost 6 bases and the J gene lost 7 bases, with 16 bases spanning the gap. The CDR3 region has the DNA TGTGCCAGCAGCGGCGGGGGAAGAGGGCAGCCCCAGCATTTT. As protein: CASSGGGRGQPQHF.

Turning to this clone: The junction departs from the called germline gene at one end, perhaps through a read error. V and J are TRBV7-7 and TRBJ2-1, with 12 positions matching TRBD2. The CDR3 consists of 15 residues. Germline loops: CDR1 SSHAT, CDR2 FNYEAQ (reference sequence). CDR3 DNA sequence: TGTGCTAGCAGCTTAAGACTAGCGGGGGAGAATGAGCAGTTCTTC. Translating gives CASSLRLAGENEQFF.

V and J are TRBV10-3 and TRBJ1-2; 10 nucleotides line up with TRBD1. CDR3 length equals 12 residues. CDR1 and CDR2 from the germline V gene are ENHRY and SYGVKD. With 6 bases clipped from V and 7 bases from J, the junction kept 2 bases outside the gene matches. In DNA, the CDR3 is TGTGCCATCAGGGACAGGGGGACTGGCTACACCTTC. This gives the protein CAIRDRGTGYTF.

This clone was recorded a few times. This sequence joins TRBV7-9 and TRBJ1-2, with a possible D match to TRBD1 (6 bases). The CDR3 is 17 residues long. CDR1 and CDR2 from the germline V gene are SEHNR and FQNEAQ (reference sequence). The V end lost 4 bases, the J end lost 1 base, and 19 bases lay between the germline ends. CDR3 in DNA: TGTGCCAGCAGCTCCCCTCCGAGGGACAAAAGTAACTATGGCTACACCTTC. Its translation is CASSSPPRDKSNYGYTF.

The chain uses TRBV4-1 and TRBJ2-3; 14 nucleotides line up with TRBD2. The length of the CDR3 is 16 residues. With 3 bases clipped from V and 9 bases from J, the junction kept 8 bases outside the gene matches. Germline CDR1 and CDR2: MGHRA and YSYEKL. The CDR3, as DNA: TGCGCCAGCAGCCAGGGGACTAGCGGGGGCGATGGGACGCAGTATTTT. Amino acids: CASSQGTSGGDGTQYF.

This clone has just a few counts. The genes are TRBV7-8 and TRBJ1-1; D gene ambiguous. The CDR3 is 14 residues long. Germline-derived CDR1 and CDR2 are SGHVS and FQNEAQ. Trimming shortened V by 2 bases and J by 1 base, and 8 bases separated the two germline ends. This CDR3 reads CASSLINTNTEAFF. CDR3 nucleotides: TGTGCCAGCAGCTTAATAAACACGAACACTGAAGCTTTCTTT.

This clone was detected only once. V is TRBV18 and J is TRBJ2-2; 9 nucleotides match TRBD2. The CDR3 runs to 19 residues. In germline, CDR1 is KGHSH, CDR2 LQKENI. The ends lost 3 bases at V and 0 bases at J; junction bases unmatched: 11. The CDR3 region is CASSPSGLAGASNTGELFF. In DNA form, the CDR3 reads TGTGCCAGCTCACCGTCGGGGTTAGCGGGGGCCTCGAACACCGGGGAGCTGTTTTTT.

This sequence joins TRBV9 and TRBJ2-1; 9 bases fit TRBD2. The V and J ends lost 4 bases and 9 bases, in that order; junction bases with no gene match: 14. Germline V CDR1 and CDR2: SGDLS, YYNGEE. This CDR3 contains 16 residues. The DNA for the CDR3 is TGTGCCAGCAGCCCCGCCGGGGGGTCTAGCGGGGTTGAGCAGTTCTTC. It encodes CASSPAGGSSGVEQFF.

The rearrangement uses TRBV19 and TRBJ2-1; weak D call: TRBD2 (6 bases). Germline V gene data show CDR1 as LNHDA and CDR2 as SQIVND (reference sequence). Trimming pared 5 bases from V and 4 bases from J, leaving 18 bases between. There are 16 residues in the CDR3. In DNA, the CDR3 is TGTGCCAGTAGTCCAAGGGACTGGCGAGGGTACAATGAGCAGTTCTTC. Its protein is CASSPRDWRGYNEQFF. The full variable domain, its missing parts supplied by reference TRBV19 and TRBJ2-1, is DGGITQSPKYLFRKEGQNVTLSCEQNLNHDAMYWYRQDPGQGLRLIYYSQIVNDFQKGDIAEGYSVSREKKESFPLTVTSAQKNPTAFYLCASSPRDWRGYNEQFFGPGTRLTVL.

This clone is a singleton in its sample. The gene calls are TRBV11-2 and TRBJ1-1; a possible D gene is TRBD1 (5 bases). Germline V gene lookup returns CDR1 SGHAT and CDR2 FQNNGV. The CDR3 consists of 18 residues. The V end was cut by 1 base, the J end by 3 bases, with 21 bases between. The CDR3 loop reads CASSLAFHGGGVDTEAFF. CDR3 nucleotides: TGTGCCAGCAGCTTAGCCTTCCACGGTGGGGGGGTTGACACTGAAGCTTTCTTT.

The gene calls are TRBV2 and TRBJ1-1, with 8 bases fitting TRBD1. This CDR3 comprises 17 residues. Trimming took 3 bases from V and 1 from J; bases not matched to a gene: 10. Germline V CDR1 and CDR2: SNHLY, FYNNEI. CDR3 bases: TGTGCCAGCAGTGATCGTCCCGGGACAGGTACGAACACTGAAGCTTTCTTT. This codes for CASSDRPGTGTNTEAFF.

This chain uses TRBV29-1 with TRBJ2-1, with TRBD1 as a possible D gene (5 bases). V lost 3 bases and J lost 6, with 12 bases in between. Germline CDR1 is SQVTM and CDR2 is ANQGSEA. CDR3 length: 13 residues. DNA of the CDR3: TGCAGCGTTGACCCCCTTGGGGCCAATGAGCAGTTCTTC. It specifies CSVDPLGANEQFF.

The chain recombines TRBV28 with TRBJ2-2; the D gene is possibly TRBD2 (5 bases). The CDR3 has 14 amino acids. V dropped 7 bases and J dropped 6 bases, with 15 bases sitting between them. The germline CDR1 and CDR2 sequences are MDHEN and SYDVKM. The CDR3 DNA follows: TGTGCCAGCACCAACTCCCGGGGATCCGGGGAGCTGTTTTTT. Protein: CASTNSRGSGELFF. The full variable domain, with the rest looked up from reference TRBV28 and TRBJ2-2, is DVKVTQSSRYLVKRTGEKVFLECVQDMDHENMFWYRQDPGLGLRLIYFSYDVKMKEKGDIPEGYSVSREKKERFSLILESASTNQTSMYLCASTNSRGSGELFFGEGSRLTVL.

The J gene is TRBJ2-1, the V gene TRBV5-5; D is possibly TRBD1 (5 bases). CDR1 is SGHKS, CDR2 YYEKEE, per germline (reference sequence). Trimming left V 1 base short and J 7 bases short, with 9 bases between. The CDR3 sequence is 13 residues long. CDR3 DNA: TGTGCCAGCAGCTTGTGGTCAGGGAATGAGCAGTTCTTC. This gives the protein CASSLWSGNEQFF.

The chain recombines TRBV7-2 with TRBJ2-7, with TRBD2 matching over 11 bases. CDR1 is SGHTA, CDR2 FQGNSA, per germline. Trimming removed 0 bases from V and 0 bases from J; junction bases left unmatched: 4. CDR3 length: 17 residues. The chain's CDR3 is CASSLARGLADSYEQYF. The CDR3 nucleotides are TGTGCCAGCAGCTTAGCGCGGGGACTAGCGGACTCCTACGAGCAGTACTTC.

A few counts support this clone. J is TRBJ1-2 and V is TRBV5-1; 8 positions agree with TRBD1. Germline CDR1 SGHRS, CDR2 YFSETQ. The V gene end was trimmed by 0 bases and the J gene end by 4 bases; junction bases not matched to a gene: 8. This CDR3 comprises 16 residues. The chain's CDR3 is CASSLAERTGFYGYTF. CDR3 bases: TGCGCCAGCAGCTTGGCCGAAAGGACAGGGTTCTATGGCTACACCTTC.

This clone was found a few times. V gene TRBV6-5 combines with J gene TRBJ2-3, with 8 bases aligning to TRBD2. The germline V gene has CDR1 MNHEY and CDR2 SVGAGI. This CDR3 spans 16 amino acids. After removal of 2 bases from V and 4 bases from J, the junction contained 8 bases not matched to a gene. CDR3 DNA sequence: TGTGCCAGCAGTTACGCGGGGGGCCCCCTGGCAGATACGCAGTATTTT. Its protein product is CASSYAGGPLADTQYF.

The genes are TRBV7-9 and TRBJ2-7; 9 nucleotides line up with TRBD1. Trimming removed 6 bases from V and 1 base from J; junction bases left unmatched: 7. Germline CDR1 reads SEHNR; CDR2 reads FQNEAQ (reference sequence). The CDR3 totals 15 residues. CDR3 nucleotides: TGTGCCAGCAGGATGGGGACAGGGTGGTCCTACGAGCAGTACTTC. Residues: CASRMGTGWSYEQYF.